The 14 T cell receptor beta chains below all came from one sample that was sequenced in a study of CD8+ T cells in alopecia areata. After pooling, cutaneous lymph node cells were sorted with CD4, CD8alpha, NKG2D, NKG2ACE and other markers. Extracted RNA was reverse transcribed into cDNA, the sequencing template. Using immunoSEQ multiplex PCR, the repertoire was profiled, and TCRdb retains in-frame clones only, with some absent. In total the sample includes around 300,000 clones, none of them seen once. Input material: CD4+ T cells sorted from a lymph node. The origin of the receptors is a C3H/HeJ mouse with alopecia areata. Mouse strain MHC haplotype: H2-k.

Regarding this clone: The gene names given are mouse names. The read falls 4 residues short of the CDR3 end, and the missing part is taken from the germline J gene. Other DNA sequences in this sample translate to the same CDR3. The rearrangement links TRBV1 to TRBJ2-3, with TRBD2 as a possible D gene (7 bases). The length of the CDR3 is 15 residues. Trimming cost V 2 bases and J 0 bases, with 9 bases left between them. Per the germline V gene, CDR1 is NSQYPW and CDR2 is LRSPGD (reference sequence). The CDR3 DNA, read in part, is TGCACCTGCAGTGCAAGGGGGGGTAGTGCAGAA. It is translated as CTCSARGGSAE. The full CDR3 is CTCSARGGSAETLYF.

Only a few counts were recorded for this clone. All gene names here are mouse names. The read halts 4 residues ahead of the CDR3 end, with the missing end drawn from the germline J gene. V and J are TRBV5 and TRBJ2-7; the match to TRBD2 covers 9 bases. Germline CDR1 and CDR2: LGHNA and YNLKQL (reference sequence). The CDR3 is 15 amino acids. The CDR3 is CASSQTGGRGYEQYF. The covered CDR3 bases are TGTGCCAGCAGCCAAACTGGGGGGCGGGGATAT.

This clone turned up a few times. Mouse germline and gene names are used. The CDR3 end falls 4 residues outside the read, so it is completed with the germline J gene. The sample has other DNA sequences that encode this CDR3 too. The rearrangement links TRBV13-1 to TRBJ2-2, with 10 nucleotides matching TRBD2. CDR1 NSHNY and CDR2 SYGAGN come from the germline V gene. The CDR3 has 15 amino acids. Unmatched junction bases numbered 0, after V lost 2 bases and J lost 2 bases. The CDR3 region is CASSEGLGNTGQLYF. The sequenced CDR3 bases are TGTGCCAGCAGTGAGGGACTGGGGAACACCGGG.

This clone was found a few times. Germline and genes: mouse. The CDR3 goes on 4 residues after the read ends, and that part is filled in from the germline J gene. V usage is TRBV31 and J usage is TRBJ2-2, with D perhaps matching TRBD1 (5 bases). The germline V gene encodes CDR1 GKSSPN and CDR2 SITVG. CDR3 length equals 12 residues. Trimming stripped 5 bases from V and 4 bases from J, with 8 bases between. CDR3 protein: CAWGGVTGQLYF. The CDR3 DNA, read in part, is TGTGCCTGGGGAGGGGTCACCGGG.

This clone was found a few times. The gene names here belong to mouse. The CDR3 end falls 4 residues outside the read, so it is completed with the germline J gene. The rearrangement links TRBV12-1 to TRBJ2-2, with 11 bases that match TRBD2. V lost 0 bases, J lost 5 bases, and 4 bases stayed unmatched. This CDR3 is built from 16 residues. Germline CDR1 is SGHSN and CDR2 is HYEKVE. CDR3 bases read: TGTGCCAGCTCTCTCCCGGGACTGGGGGCTACCGGG. It encodes CASSLPGLGATG. In full, the CDR3 reads CASSLPGLGATGQLYF.

With regard to this clone: The gene names given are mouse names. The read finishes 4 residues shy of the CDR3 end, and the germline J gene is used to complete it. V usage is TRBV14 and J usage is TRBJ2-5, with D maybe TRBD1 (6 bases). Germline V gene sequence: CDR1 SGHDT, CDR2 FRDEAV. The CDR3 runs 14 residues. The germline V and J ends were trimmed by 5 bases and 2 bases, with 12 bases remaining between them. CDR3 DNA (partial): TGTGCCAGCAGCCCCAGGGACACCCAAGAC. Translation: CASSPRDTQD. The CDR3 reads in full as CASSPRDTQDTQYF. Combining the CDR3 with reference TRBV14 and TRBJ2-5 gives the whole variable domain EAGVTQSPRYAVLQEGQAVSFWCDPISGHDTLYWYQQPRDQGPQLLVYFRDEAVIDNSQLPSDRFSAVRPKGTNSTLKIQSAKQGDTATYLCASSPRDTQDTQYFGPGTRLLVL.

This clone came up a few times. Gene names are the mouse ones. The CDR3 is cut off 4 residues early in the read; its end comes from the germline J gene. The rearrangement links TRBV13-3 to TRBJ2-3, with 10 bases lining up with TRBD2. There are 16 residues in the CDR3. The V gene's germline CDR1 is NNHDY and CDR2 SYVADS. With V trimmed by 3 bases and J by 0 bases, 4 bases remained unmatched. CDR3 DNA, as far as it was read: TGTGCCAGCAGTGCCGGGACTGGGGTTAGTGCAGAA. Residues: CASSAGTGVSAE. In full, the CDR3 reads CASSAGTGVSAETLYF.

This clone was recorded a few times. Any gene name here is a mouse gene name. The CDR3 end lies 4 residues beyond the end of the read and is filled in from the germline J gene. This specimen includes other DNA sequences encoding the same CDR3. The chain recombines TRBV31 with TRBJ2-3, with 8 bases fitting TRBD2. From germline, CDR1 is GKSSPN and CDR2 SITVG. After removal of 0 bases from V and 2 bases from J, the junction contained 4 bases not matched to a gene. The CDR3 is 15 residues long. CDR3 bases read: TGTGCCTGGAGTCTGAGGGGGGGGGCTGCAGAA. This sequence encodes CAWSLRGGAAE. Given in full, the CDR3 is CAWSLRGGAAETLYF. The full variable domain, completed using reference TRBV31 and TRBJ2-3, is AQTIHQWPVAEIKAVGSPLSLGCTIKGKSSPNLYWYWQATGGTLQQLFYSITVGQVESVVQLNLSASRPKDDQFILSTEKLLLSHSGFYLCAWSLRGGAAETLYFGSGTRLTVL.

This clone has a handful of counts. The gene symbols are mouse symbols. CDR3 DNA (partial): TGTGCCAGCAGCTCCCCTGGGAACACCGGG. This gives the protein CASSSPGNTG. The CDR3 as a whole reads CASSSPGNTGQLYF. The chain employs TRBV19 and TRBJ2-2; weak D call: TRBD2 (5 bases). From the germline J gene comes the end of the CDR3, since the read stops 4 residues before it. Trimming removed 5 bases from V and 2 bases from J, with 10 bases in between. The germline CDR1 and CDR2 sequences are FNHDT and SITEND (reference sequence). The CDR3 covers 14 residues.

This clone was picked up a small number of times. Genes and germline are mouse. The read is 4 residues too short to cover the CDR3 end, so that end is filled in from the germline J gene. This chain connects TRBV1 to TRBJ1-2; 9 bases agree with TRBD1. Germline V gene sequence: CDR1 NSQYPW, CDR2 LRSPGD (reference sequence). This CDR3 is 14 amino acids long. CDR3 DNA (partial): TGCACCTGCAGTGCGGCACAGGGGGCACCC. Residues: CTCSAAQGAP. The full CDR3 is CTCSAAQGAPDYTF.

A note on this clone: A much larger clone sits a single nucleotide away, making a read error possible. Genes here carry mouse names. The read falls 3 residues short of the CDR3 end, and the missing part is taken from the germline J gene. The identical CDR3 is also encoded by other nucleotide sequences in the sample. The V call is TRBV19, the J call TRBJ1-6, with D possibly being TRBD1 (5 bases). TRBJ1-6 is treated as an ORF (open reading frame) with a function not yet certain. CDR3 length: 13 amino acids. With 5 bases removed from V and 3 bases from J, the gap between germline ends came to 6 bases. Germline loops: CDR1 FNHDT, CDR2 SITEND (reference sequence). The CDR3 reads CASRDSYNSPLYF. The covered CDR3 bases are TGTGCCAGCAGAGACAGCTATAATTCGCCC.

This clone was seen only a few times. Genes and germline are mouse. The read falls 4 residues short of the CDR3 end, and the missing part is taken from the germline J gene. Other nucleotide sequences in the sample specify the same CDR3. The chain employs TRBV31 and TRBJ2-7; 11 bases map to TRBD2. After removal of 0 bases from V and 3 bases from J, the junction contained 1 base not matched to a gene. Per the germline V gene, CDR1 is GKSSPN and CDR2 is SITVG. This CDR3 has 14 amino acids. This chain's CDR3 is CAWSLGTGGYEQYF. Partial CDR3 DNA: TGTGCCTGGAGTCTGGGGACTGGGGGCTAT.

In its sample, this clone was seen many times. The gene names given are mouse names. The sequenced fragment ends 4 residues before the CDR3 boundary, so the rest is inferred from the germline J gene. The sample holds other DNA sequences that translate to the same CDR3. V usage is TRBV1 and J usage is TRBJ2-3; 7 positions match TRBD2. Trimming at V came to 3 bases and at J to 1 base, leaving 1 base not matched to a gene. The length of the CDR3 is 14 residues. CDR1 and CDR2 from the germline V gene are NSQYPW and LRSPGD (reference sequence). The sequenced CDR3 bases are TGCACCTGCAGTGCTTGGGGGGGTGCAGAA. It yields the protein CTCSAWGGAE. The complete CDR3 reads CTCSAWGGAETLYF.

As concerns this clone: Gene names refer to mouse genes. The read terminates 4 residues before the CDR3 end, so the remaining end is supplied by the germline J gene. The V call is TRBV13-2, the J call TRBJ1-2; 7 bases are shared with TRBD1. Losses at the gene ends were 3 bases for V and 0 bases for J; bases not matched to a gene: 5. The length of the CDR3 is 15 residues. Germline CDR1 reads NNHNN; CDR2 reads SYGAGS (reference sequence). The CDR3 loop is CASGGGQPANSDYTF. The DNA read from the CDR3 is TGTGCCAGCGGTGGGGGACAGCCTGCAAACTCC.